The 20 T cell receptor beta chains listed next were all sequenced from one sample in a study of cytomegalovirus exposure and HLA in healthy donors. Both 60 Vbeta primers and 13 Jbeta primers went into the PCR. The table came from immunoSEQ multiplex PCR; TCRdb's copy has only in-frame clones and leaves some out. The sample carries under 150,000 clones, around 84% recorded once. Input material: PBMCs. These receptor sequences come from a boy aged 2 to 9 in good health and CMV-seronegative.

The chain uses TRBV4-1 and TRBJ1-2; the match to TRBD1 covers 8 bases. This CDR3 is 14 amino acids long. V was pared by 4 bases and J by 4 bases, with 5 bases of the junction left unmatched. Germline lookup yields CDR1 MGHRA and CDR2 YSYEKL. CDR3 in amino acids: CASSRSGTGYGYTF. As DNA, the CDR3 is TGCGCCAGCAGCCGATCCGGGACAGGCTATGGCTACACCTTC.

The rearrangement joins TRBV5-1 to TRBJ2-7; TRBD1 matches 8 bases. The V gene end was trimmed by 4 bases and the J gene end by 7 bases; junction bases not matched to a gene: 10. Germline-derived CDR1 and CDR2 are SGHRS and YFSETQ. The length of the CDR3 is 14 residues. In nucleotides, the CDR3 is TGCGCCAGCAGCCTAGGACAGGGAGCTCGAGAGCAGTACTTC. Translating it yields CASSLGQGAREQYF.

As regards this clone: A read error may account for a junction end that differs from germline. Other nucleotide sequences in the sample specify the same CDR3. The chain combines TRBV6-1 with TRBJ2-7; D possibly corresponds to TRBD1 (6 bases). Germline assignment: CDR1 MNHNS and CDR2 SASEGT. The CDR3 loop spans 13 amino acids. The CDR3, as DNA: TGTGCTAGCAGTCCTGAGACAGGTCCGCCGTTGCCCTTC. Translated, it gives CASSPETGPPLPF.

V gene TRBV7-8 combines with J gene TRBJ1-3; TRBD1 matches 10 bases. Germline V gives CDR1 SGHVS, CDR2 FQNEAQ. V shed 3 bases, J shed 4 bases, and the junction held 6 bases outside the gene matches. The CDR3 runs to 16 residues. The CDR3 DNA reads TGTGCCAGCAGCTTTTCCGGGACAGGGGTAGGAAACACCATATATTTT. Encoded protein: CASSFSGTGVGNTIYF.

The gene calls are TRBV27 and TRBJ2-5, with TRBD2 matching over 7 bases. Germline assignment: CDR1 MNHEY and CDR2 SMNVEV (reference sequence). V gave up 5 bases and J gave up 3 bases; unmatched junction bases: 6. The CDR3 loop spans 14 amino acids. Here the CDR3 reads CASSTRREKETQYF. The CDR3 nucleotides read TGTGCCAGCAGTACCCGGCGGGAGAAAGAGACCCAGTACTTC.

On this clone: Different DNA sequences within this sample yield the same CDR3. The rearrangement links TRBV5-4 to TRBJ1-1; TRBD1 aligns across 7 bases. The V segment lost 4 bases and the J segment 2 bases; nucleotides outside the gene matches: 5. The CDR3 spans 14 residues. Per germline, CDR1 SGHNT and CDR2 YYREEE (reference sequence). CDR3 sequence (DNA): TGTGCCAGCAGCCTGGGGACAGTTAACACTGAAGCTTTCTTT. Protein product: CASSLGTVNTEAFF.

CDR3 DNA sequence: TGTGCCAGCGGAAAACGGGCAGGGTACGAGCAGTACTTC. It encodes CASGKRAGYEQYF. The chain has TRBV25-1 and TRBJ2-7; weak D call: TRBD1 (5 bases). The CDR3 totals 13 residues. The germline CDR1 and CDR2 sequences are MGHDK and SYGVNS. Deletions cut 8 bases from V and 4 bases from J, with 15 bases between.

This clone was seen just once. The chain links TRBV4-3 to TRBJ2-7, with TRBD2 identical over 9 bases. From germline, CDR1 is LGHNA and CDR2 YSLEER. The CDR3 is made up of 17 amino acids. V lost 0 bases to trimming and J lost 4 bases; unmatched junction nucleotides: 10. The CDR3 DNA sequence: TGCGCCAGCAGCCAAGATTTCTCTAGCGGGAAAATTTACGAGCAGTACTTC. Translating it yields CASSQDFSSGKIYEQYF.

This clone was counted between two and nine times. The rearrangement links TRBV29-1 to TRBJ2-7, with a possible D match to TRBD1 (6 bases). Trimming left V 2 bases short and J 6 bases short, with 17 bases between. CDR3 length: 14 residues. The germline gives CDR1 SQVTM, CDR2 ANQGSEA. CDR3 sequence reads: CSVESDSRSGEQYF. In nucleotides, the CDR3 is TGCAGCGTTGAATCGGACAGCCGCTCCGGCGAGCAGTACTTC.

The CDR3 loop reads CASSLSYGSNEQFF. CDR3 nucleotides: TGTGCCAGCAGTTTATCGTACGGGAGCAATGAGCAGTTCTTC. The chain combines TRBV27 with TRBJ2-1, with D possibly TRBD2 on 6 matching bases. V gave up 0 bases and J gave up 6 bases, with 9 bases separating them. CDR1 is MNHEY, CDR2 SMNVEV, per germline (reference sequence). The CDR3 has 14 amino acids.

This clone has a single count. V and J are TRBV14 and TRBJ1-1; 9 positions match TRBD1. The germline V gene encodes CDR1 SGHDN and CDR2 FVKESK. V shed 5 bases, J shed 8 bases, and the junction held 12 bases outside the gene matches. This CDR3 contains 15 residues. CDR3 residues: CASSMGTGLGREAFF. CDR3 DNA sequence: TGTGCCAGCAGCATGGGGACAGGGCTGGGACGCGAAGCTTTCTTT.

The chain couples TRBV28 to TRBJ2-6, with unresolved D. Germline V gene data show CDR1 as MDHEN and CDR2 as SYDVKM. The CDR3 spans 13 residues. Trimming took off 10 bases at V and 0 bases at J, with 7 bases between the two ends. CDR3 residues: CATFLSGANVLTF. CDR3 sequence (DNA): TGTGCCACTTTTCTCTCTGGGGCCAACGTCCTGACTTTC.

This sequence joins TRBV15 and TRBJ1-3; D is possibly TRBD1 (6 bases). The V end lost 10 bases, the J end lost 1 base, and 11 bases lay between the germline ends. The CDR3 spans 13 residues. CDR1 is LNHNV and CDR2 is YYDKDF in the germline V gene (reference sequence). The CDR3 spells CAIRGVSGNTIYF. For the CDR3, the DNA is TGTGCCATCAGGGGAGTATCTGGAAACACCATATATTTT.

This clone was seen a single time. J is TRBJ2-7 and V is TRBV6-5; D is undetermined. The CDR3 has 13 amino acids. V dropped 0 bases and J dropped 2 bases, with 5 bases sitting between them. Per the germline V gene, CDR1 is MNHEY and CDR2 is SVGAGI. The CDR3 here is CASSYSLAYEQYF. DNA for the CDR3: TGTGCCAGCAGTTACTCGCTAGCCTACGAGCAGTACTTC.

The rearrangement joins TRBV7-8 to TRBJ2-5; 16 bases line up with TRBD2. The CDR3 consists of 22 residues. Germline CDR1 SGHVS, CDR2 FQNEAQ. Germline trimming cut 2 bases from V and 5 bases from J; bases unmatched to any gene: 20. CDR3 loop: CASSLRKPGLAGGPEATETQYF. CDR3 DNA sequence: TGTGCCAGCAGCTTAAGGAAGCCGGGACTAGCGGGAGGGCCCGAGGCAACTGAGACCCAGTACTTC.

This chain links TRBV5-1 with TRBJ2-2; TRBD2 is a possible D gene (6 bases). Trimming removed 2 bases at V and 7 bases at J, with 15 bases between. Germline-derived CDR1 and CDR2 are SGHRS and YFSETQ. The CDR3 is 15 residues long. The CDR3 reads CASSLSTSYDGELFF. Here the CDR3 DNA reads TGCGCCAGCAGCTTATCTACTAGCTATGACGGGGAGCTGTTTTTT.

The chain couples TRBV9 to TRBJ2-7; D perhaps matches TRBD1 (6 bases). This CDR3 is built from 15 residues. V shed 1 base and J shed 0 bases, with 11 bases lying between them. The germline gives CDR1 SGDLS, CDR2 YYNGEE. The CDR3 DNA follows: TGTGCCAGCAGCGTAACGACAGGACCCTCCTACGAGCAGTACTTC. Its protein is CASSVTTGPSYEQYF.

About this clone itself: At one of its ends the junction is not consistent with the germline gene, which may arise from a read error. The chain employs TRBV7-9 and TRBJ2-7; tentatively, D is TRBD2 (9 bases). The germline V gene has CDR1 SEHNR and CDR2 FQNEAQ (reference sequence). The CDR3 runs 17 residues. CDR3 DNA: TGTTCCAGCAGCTTAGAGGCGGGGGGGACAGGTACCTACGAGCAGTACTTC. Its translation is CSSSLEAGGTGTYEQYF.

J is TRBJ1-2 and V is TRBV27, with a tentative D call TRBD1 (6 bases). The CDR3 covers 13 residues. V lost 4 bases to trimming and J lost 8 bases, with 14 bases between them. CDR1 and CDR2 (germline): MNHEY, SMNVEV (reference sequence). The CDR3, as DNA: TGTGCCAGCAGTTGGTCTCGGACAGACGGCTACACCTTC. Translation gives CASSWSRTDGYTF.

The gene calls are TRBV2 and TRBJ2-5; D perhaps matches TRBD2 (6 bases). The assigned J gene may be wrong: the sequence end matches TRBJ2-7 better. Germline V gives CDR1 SNHLY, CDR2 FYNNEI. The CDR3 is 16 residues long. CDR3 sequence: CASSGGEVSGVNEQYF. Here the CDR3 DNA reads TGTGCCAGCAGTGGGGGTGAGGTCTCGGGGGTGAACGAGCAGTACTTC.